This T cell receptor (beta chain) was sequenced during a study of blood T cell repertoires in COVID-19. Authors' methods: Amplifying reference gene primers gave estimates of nucleated cell counts. Assay: immunoSEQ multiplex PCR; the TCRdb copy retains only in-frame clones and omits some. That table gives V, J and clone size, and the DNA gave D and trimming. The table shows approximately 74,000 clones, with approximately 84% occurring only once. The CDR3 contains 15 residues. V trimming: 5 bases; J trimming: 2 bases; junction bases outside the gene matches: 6. The germline V gene encodes CDR1 LNHNV and CDR2 YYDKDF (reference sequence).

The TCR comes from a man in his 70s with acute or convalescent COVID-19. The sequencing input was peripheral blood. The rearrangement links TRBV15 to TRBJ2-7; 10 bases align to TRBD1. CDR3 amino acids: CATSEPGTGAYEQYF. The CDR3, as DNA: TGTGCCACCAGCGAACCCGGGACAGGGGCCTACGAGCAGTACTTC. The complete variable domain, with remaining parts taken from reference TRBV15 and TRBJ2-7, reads DAMVIQNPRYQVTQFGKPVTLSCSQTLNHNVMYWYQQKSSQAPKLLFHYYDKDFNNEADTPDNFQSRRPNTSFCFLDIRSPGLGDTAMYLCATSEPGTGAYEQYFGPGTRLTVT.